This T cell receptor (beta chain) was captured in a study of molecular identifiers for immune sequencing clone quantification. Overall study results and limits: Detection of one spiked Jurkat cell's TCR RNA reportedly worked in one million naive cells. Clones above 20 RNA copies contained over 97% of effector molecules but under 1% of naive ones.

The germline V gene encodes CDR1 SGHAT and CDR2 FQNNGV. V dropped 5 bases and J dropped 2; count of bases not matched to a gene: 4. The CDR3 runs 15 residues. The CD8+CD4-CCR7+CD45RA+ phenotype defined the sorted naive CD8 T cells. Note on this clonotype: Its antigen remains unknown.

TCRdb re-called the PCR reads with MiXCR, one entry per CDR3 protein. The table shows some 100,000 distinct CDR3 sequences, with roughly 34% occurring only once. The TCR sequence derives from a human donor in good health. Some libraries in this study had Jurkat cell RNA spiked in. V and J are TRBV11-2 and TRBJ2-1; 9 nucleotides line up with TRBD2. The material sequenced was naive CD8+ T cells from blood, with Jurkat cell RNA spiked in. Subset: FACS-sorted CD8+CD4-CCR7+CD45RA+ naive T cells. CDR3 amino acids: CASSPSGNPYNEQFF. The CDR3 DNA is TGTGCCAGCAGCCCTAGCGGGAACCCCTACAATGAGCAGTTCTTC. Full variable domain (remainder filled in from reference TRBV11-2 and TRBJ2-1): EAGVAQSPRYKIIEKRQSVAFWCNPISGHATLYWYQQILGQGPKLLIQFQNNGVVDDSQLPKDRFSAERLKGVDSTLKIQPAKLEDSAVYLCASSPSGNPYNEQFFGPGTRLTVL.